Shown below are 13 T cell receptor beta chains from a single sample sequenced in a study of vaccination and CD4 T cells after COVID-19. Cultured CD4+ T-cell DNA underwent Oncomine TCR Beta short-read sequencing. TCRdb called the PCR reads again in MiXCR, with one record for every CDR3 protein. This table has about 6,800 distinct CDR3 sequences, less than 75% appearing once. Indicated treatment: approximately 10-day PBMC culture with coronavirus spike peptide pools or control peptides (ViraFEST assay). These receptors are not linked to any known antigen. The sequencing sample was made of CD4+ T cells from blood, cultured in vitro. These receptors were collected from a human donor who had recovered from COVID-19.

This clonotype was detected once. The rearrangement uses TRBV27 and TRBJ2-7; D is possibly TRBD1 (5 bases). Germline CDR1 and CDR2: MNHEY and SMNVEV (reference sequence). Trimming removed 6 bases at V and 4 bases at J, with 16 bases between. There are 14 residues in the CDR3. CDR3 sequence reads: CASRSRQNPYEQYF. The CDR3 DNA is TGTGCCAGCAGGAGCAGACAGAACCCATACGAGCAGTACTTC.

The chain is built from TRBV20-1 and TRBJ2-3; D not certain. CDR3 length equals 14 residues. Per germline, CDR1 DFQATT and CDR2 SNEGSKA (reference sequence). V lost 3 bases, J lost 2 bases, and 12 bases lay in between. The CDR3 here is CSARGMWNTDTQYF. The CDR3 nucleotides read TGCAGTGCTAGGGGGATGTGGAACACAGATACGCAGTATTTT.

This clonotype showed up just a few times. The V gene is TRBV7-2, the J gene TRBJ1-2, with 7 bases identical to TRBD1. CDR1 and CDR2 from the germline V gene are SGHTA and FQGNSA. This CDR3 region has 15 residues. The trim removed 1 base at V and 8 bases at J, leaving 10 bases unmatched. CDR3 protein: CASSLVAGGALGYTF. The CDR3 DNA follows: TGTGCCAGCAGCTTAGTGGCAGGGGGAGCCTTGGGCTACACCTTC.

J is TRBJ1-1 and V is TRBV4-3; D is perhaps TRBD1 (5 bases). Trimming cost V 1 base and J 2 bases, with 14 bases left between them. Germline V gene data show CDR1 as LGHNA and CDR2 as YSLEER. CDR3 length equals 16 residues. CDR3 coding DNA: TGCGCCAGCAGCCAAGTTACCGACAGTCCCAACACTGAAGCTTTCTTT. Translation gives CASSQVTDSPNTEAFF.

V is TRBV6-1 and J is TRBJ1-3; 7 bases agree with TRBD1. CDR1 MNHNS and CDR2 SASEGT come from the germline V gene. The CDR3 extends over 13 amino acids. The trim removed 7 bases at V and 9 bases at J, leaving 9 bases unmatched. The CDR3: CASTGPRGATIYF. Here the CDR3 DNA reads TGTGCCAGCACTGGCCCCAGGGGGGCCACCATATATTTT.

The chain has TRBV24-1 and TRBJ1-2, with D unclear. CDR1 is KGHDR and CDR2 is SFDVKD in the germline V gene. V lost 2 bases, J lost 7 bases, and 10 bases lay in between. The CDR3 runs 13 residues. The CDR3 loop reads CATSDWRSGGYTF. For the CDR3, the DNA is TGTGCCACCAGTGATTGGAGGTCCGGTGGCTACACCTTC.

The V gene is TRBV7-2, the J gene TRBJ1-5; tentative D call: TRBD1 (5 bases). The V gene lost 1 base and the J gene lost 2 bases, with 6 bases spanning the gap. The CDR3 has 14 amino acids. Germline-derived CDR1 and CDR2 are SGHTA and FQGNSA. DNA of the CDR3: TGTGCCAGCAGCTTAGAGACAGGCAATCAGCCCCAGCATTTT. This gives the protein CASSLETGNQPQHF.

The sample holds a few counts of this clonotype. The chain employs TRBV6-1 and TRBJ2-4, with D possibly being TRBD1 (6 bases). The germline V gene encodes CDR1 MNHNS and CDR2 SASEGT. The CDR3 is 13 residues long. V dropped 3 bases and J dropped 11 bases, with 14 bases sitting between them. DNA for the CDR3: TGTGCCAGCAGTGAGGATACCGGGACACTTCAGTACTTC. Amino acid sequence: CASSEDTGTLQYF.

The CDR3 sequence: CASSLREDAPLHF. Here the CDR3 DNA reads TGTGCCAGCAGCTTAAGGGAGGACGCGCCCCTCCACTTT. V is TRBV7-2 and J is TRBJ1-6; no clear D gene. This CDR3 spans 13 amino acids. V was clipped by 2 bases and J by 13 bases, with 12 bases between them. Germline loops: CDR1 SGHTA, CDR2 FQGNSA.

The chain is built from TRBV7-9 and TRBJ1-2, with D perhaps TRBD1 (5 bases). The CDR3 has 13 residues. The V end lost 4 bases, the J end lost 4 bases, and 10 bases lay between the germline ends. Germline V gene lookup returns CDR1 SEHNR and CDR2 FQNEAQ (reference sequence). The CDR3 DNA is TGTGCCAGCAGCTCTGACAGAAGCTATGGCTACACCTTC. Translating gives CASSSDRSYGYTF.

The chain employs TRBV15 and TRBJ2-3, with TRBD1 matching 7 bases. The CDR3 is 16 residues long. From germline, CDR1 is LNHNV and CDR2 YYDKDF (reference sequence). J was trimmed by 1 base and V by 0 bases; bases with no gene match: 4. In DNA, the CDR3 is TGTGCCACCAGCAGAGATCCCGGGACAGGCACAGATACGCAGTATTTT. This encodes CATSRDPGTGTDTQYF.

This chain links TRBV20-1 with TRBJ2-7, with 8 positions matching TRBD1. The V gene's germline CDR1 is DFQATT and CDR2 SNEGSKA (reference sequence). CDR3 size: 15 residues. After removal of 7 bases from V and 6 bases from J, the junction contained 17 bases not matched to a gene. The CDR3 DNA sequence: TGCAGTGTCCCACAGTCCGGGACAGGTCTCGGCGAGCAGTACTTC. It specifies CSVPQSGTGLGEQYF.

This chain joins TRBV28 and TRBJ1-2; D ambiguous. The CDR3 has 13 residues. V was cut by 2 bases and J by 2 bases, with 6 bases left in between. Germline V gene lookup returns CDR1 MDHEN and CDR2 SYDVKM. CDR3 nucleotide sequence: TGTGCCAGCAGTTTAATAGGGAACTATGGCTACACCTTC. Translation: CASSLIGNYGYTF.